The entry below gives a single T cell receptor beta chain sequence along with its context. The source of the sample is a study of molecular identifiers for immune sequencing clone quantification. TCRdb itself ran the PCR reads through MiXCR, one entry per CDR3 protein. The data show hundreds of thousands of distinct CDR3 sequences, with about 25% seen just once and about 0.84% held by the top ten. V was shortened by 3 bases and J by 7 bases, with 12 bases between the two germline ends. There are 14 residues in the CDR3. Germline CDR1 MDHEN, CDR2 SYDVKM. The genes are TRBV28 and TRBJ2-2; tentative D call: TRBD1 (6 bases). The source material was naive CD8+ T cells from blood, with Jurkat cell RNA spiked in. Subset meaning: FACS-sorted CD8+CD4-CCR7+CD45RA+ naive T cells. This clonotype originated in a human donor in good health. Some libraries in this study had Jurkat cell RNA spiked in. The CDR3 coding sequence is TGTGCCAGCAGTTTTAAAGGGGGTGGCGGGGAGCTGTTTTTT. This sequence encodes CASSFKGGGGELFF.